The clone carrying this T cell receptor beta chain appeared once. Its antigen is as yet unknown. This CDR3 is built from 16 residues. V was shortened by 0 bases and J by 1 base, with 11 bases between the two germline ends. Germline lookup yields CDR1 LNHNV and CDR2 YYDKDF (reference sequence). Nominally healthy donors were sampled, though unrecorded immune exposures were likely. 60 Vbeta and 13 Jbeta primers were used in PCR. TCRdb keeps only in-frame clones here, not all; method: immunoSEQ multiplex PCR. The data hold about 77,000 clones, with 70% to 80% observed a single time. The source of the sample is a study of cytomegalovirus exposure and HLA in healthy donors. Study-level results: Researchers catalogued about 150 TCR beta chains as cytomegalovirus-associated.

The TCR sequence derives from a man in his forties or fifties in good health and CMV-seronegative. Specimen: PBMCs. The chain uses TRBV15 and TRBJ2-3, with a weak D call TRBD2 (7 bases). CDR3 nucleotides: TGTGCCACCAGCAGAGATCGGGGGGCGGGCACAGATACGCAGTATTTT. This encodes CATSRDRGAGTDTQYF.